This TCR beta chain stems from a study of blood T cell repertoires in COVID-19. About the research overall: Italy, Spain and the United States were the sources of the convalescent and acute COVID-19 samples.

From germline, CDR1 is SGDLS and CDR2 YYNGEE. The CDR3 sequence is 16 residues long. The junction had 13 bases not matched to a gene; V was cut back by 4 bases and J by 4 bases. This clone was counted once. Authors' analysis steps: Reference gene primer amplification yielded estimated nucleated cell counts. Generated by immunoSEQ multiplex PCR, the TCRdb table keeps only in-frame clones and is missing some. D and trimming were read from the DNA, whereas the V and J calls and clone size are those reported in that table. The sample lists roughly 71,000 clones; 88% were seen once. Sequenced input: peripheral blood. This clonotype was obtained from a man in his forties or fifties with acute or convalescent COVID-19. This sequence joins TRBV9 and TRBJ2-5, with 7 bases lining up with TRBD2. CDR3 residues: CASSPLGGSRGETQYF. For the CDR3, the DNA is TGTGCCAGCAGCCCCCTGGGGGGGTCTAGGGGAGAGACCCAGTACTTC.